Only one count was recorded for the clone carrying this T cell receptor beta chain. Residents of under 25 US areas, aged roughly 18 to 90 years, made up the participants. Cohort placement rested on clinical history that participants reported themselves. The recovered donors of Cohort 3 showed two negative PCRs, clearance, or symptom resolution. This entry belongs to a study of blood T cell repertoires in COVID-19. Per the study methods: Amplified reference gene primers provided the basis for estimating nucleated cell counts. Clones were sequenced by immunoSEQ multiplex PCR, and TCRdb holds only the in-frame ones, with some missing. The V and J calls and clone size were taken over from that table, and D and trimming were inferred from the DNA. Here the sample spans some 330,000 clones, over 80% being singletons. The CDR3 sequence is 15 residues long. The germline gives CDR1 SGHVS, CDR2 FQNEAQ. V was pared by 5 bases and J by 7 bases, with 11 bases of the junction left unmatched.

Sequencing was carried out using PBMCs or T cells enriched from blood (not recorded which). The clonotype comes from a woman in her forties or fifties who had recovered from COVID-19. V gene TRBV7-8 combines with J gene TRBJ1-5, with 7 bases matching TRBD1. Here the CDR3 DNA reads TGTGCCAGCAGCGTCACAGGGGCTGCCACCCAGCCCCAGCATTTT. Translated: CASSVTGAATQPQHF.